These 7 T cell receptor beta chains were sequenced from one sample in a study of T-cell memory formation after mild COVID-19. TCRdb called the 5' RACE reads again in MiXCR, with one record for every CDR3 protein. Of nearly 110,000 distinct CDR3 sequences in the sample, about a sixth were seen once. The sample was PBMCs or a T cell subset sorted from them (not recorded which). Every receptor here comes from an adult woman who had mild COVID-19 (a few samples of this study predate the infection). Cell type and time point are not known.

The table lists this clonotype with a few counts. The V call is TRBV9, the J call TRBJ2-3, with D hard to call. Germline V gene lookup returns CDR1 SGDLS and CDR2 YYNGEE. This CDR3 region has 16 residues. Deletions cut 0 bases from V and 2 bases from J, with 13 bases between. The CDR3 DNA reads TGTGCCAGCAGCGTAGCTCGCTATCCCAACACAGATACGCAGTATTTT. Its translation is CASSVARYPNTDTQYF.

There are a few counts of this clonotype. The J gene is TRBJ1-6, the V gene TRBV4-2; possible D gene TRBD1, 6 bases. V was trimmed by 4 bases and J by 7 bases, leaving 11 bases between them. CDR3 length: 14 residues. In germline, CDR1 is LGHNA, CDR2 YNFKEQ. The CDR3 is CASSPRTVNSPLHF. CDR3 DNA sequence: TGTGCCAGCAGCCCTCGGACAGTGAATTCACCCCTCCACTTT.

The chain links TRBV12-3 or TRBV12-4 to TRBJ2-5, with D tentatively TRBD2 (6 bases). V lost 8 bases and J lost 0, with 7 bases in between. The CDR3 contains 12 residues. The CDR3 DNA reads as TGTGCCAGCCGGACTAACCAAGAGACCCAGTACTTC. Protein sequence: CASRTNQETQYF.

This clonotype has more than one count but fewer than ten. The chain combines TRBV11-2 with TRBJ1-6; D remains unclear. Trimming cost V 0 bases and J 9 bases, with 12 bases left between them. The CDR3 is made up of 15 amino acids. In germline, CDR1 is SGHAT, CDR2 FQNNGV. The CDR3 reads CASSLDYQLFSPLHF. Written as DNA, the CDR3 is TGTGCCAGCAGCTTAGACTATCAACTGTTTTCACCCCTCCACTTT.

There are a few counts of this clonotype. The chain employs TRBV7-8 and TRBJ2-5; D is unresolved. V was shortened by 8 bases and J by 3 bases, with 25 bases between the two germline ends. CDR1 SGHVS and CDR2 FQNEAQ come from the germline V gene. The CDR3 length is 17 residues. The CDR3 loop reads CASDFRPRVTAEETQYF. CDR3 in DNA: TGTGCCAGCGACTTCAGGCCGCGCGTGACTGCTGAAGAGACCCAGTACTTC.

This clonotype was seen more than once but under ten times. The chain employs TRBV24-1 and TRBJ2-7, with D tentatively TRBD1 (6 bases). This CDR3 has 14 residues. V was trimmed by 3 bases and J by 1 base, leaving 9 bases between them. Germline V lookup: CDR1 KGHDR, CDR2 SFDVKD. The CDR3 sequence: CATSDHGQSYEQYF. The CDR3 region has the DNA TGTGCCACCAGTGATCACGGACAGTCCTACGAGCAGTACTTC.

V gene TRBV5-1 combines with J gene TRBJ1-1; possibly TRBD1 for D (5 bases). The germline CDR1 and CDR2 sequences are SGHRS and YFSETQ. Trimming took 0 bases from V and 4 from J, leaving 16 bases between them. This CDR3 is built from 16 residues. The CDR3 loop is CASSLGGGVGITEAFF. The CDR3 DNA reads TGCGCCAGCAGCTTGGGGGGAGGGGTCGGGATCACTGAAGCTTTCTTT.